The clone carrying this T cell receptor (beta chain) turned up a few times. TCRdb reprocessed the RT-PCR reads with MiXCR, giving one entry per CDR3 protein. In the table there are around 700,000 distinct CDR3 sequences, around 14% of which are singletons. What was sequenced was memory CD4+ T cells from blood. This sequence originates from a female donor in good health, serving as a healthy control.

The CDR3 protein is CASSFGGSNIADTQYF. The CDR3 DNA reads TGTGCCAGCAGCTTCGGGGGAAGTAATATCGCAGATACGCAGTATTTT. This chain connects TRBV7-9 to TRBJ2-3; the D gene is possibly TRBD2 (6 bases). Trimming cost V 3 bases and J 4 bases, with 17 bases left between them. This CDR3 region has 16 residues. Germline V CDR1 and CDR2: SEHNR, FQNEAQ (reference sequence).